The rows below give T cell receptor beta chains drawn from one sample of a study of blood T cell repertoires in COVID-19. Data came from immunoSEQ multiplex PCR; TCRdb stores just in-frame clones and leaves some out. The sample has roughly 180,000 clones, about nine tenths seen once. The sequenced material came from PBMCs or T cells enriched from blood (not recorded which). Receptors were obtained from a woman aged 25 to 39 who had recovered from COVID-19. CDR3s include the opening cysteine and the closing phenylalanine or tryptophan. Each record gives: clone size, J gene, V gene, D gene, CDR3 DNA, CDR3 protein. The D gene is left open where the match is weak. Clone size is stated in some rows and not others, as once, few, many or a class when expanded.

NA TRBJ1-5 TRBV7-2 NA TGTGCCAGCAGCTTAGCGTTTGACTTTAATAGCAATCAGCCCCAGCATTTT CASSLAFDFNSNQPQHF
once TRBJ2-1 TRBV19 TRBD2 TGTGCCAGTAGTGTTAGCGGGGGGCGTTGGAATGAGCAGTTCTTC CASSVSGGRWNEQFF
NA TRBJ1-1 TRBV9 TRBD1 TGTGCCAGCAGCTCCTTGACAGGGCCTACCCTAGGCGCTGAAGCTTTCTTT CASSSLTGPTLGAEAFF
NA TRBJ2-2 TRBV7-6 TRBD2 TGTGCCAGCAGCTTAGGCGGGGGGTCGGTGAACACCGGGGAGCTGTTTTTT CASSLGGGSVNTGELFF
NA TRBJ1-2 TRBV27 TRBD1 TGTGCCAGCAGTTTAAGGGGACAGGGGTATGGCTACACCTTC CASSLRGQGYGYTF
NA TRBJ1-1 TRBV27 NA TGTGCCAGCAGTTCCCAGGGCCGCACTGAAGCTTTCTTT CASSSQGRTEAFF
NA TRBJ2-2 TRBV9 NA TGTGCCAGCAGCGGAGACACCGGAATGAACACCGGGGAGCTGTTTTTT CASSGDTGMNTGELFF
few TRBJ1-3 TRBV11-3 TRBD1 TGTGCCAGCAGCCCCCAACCCGGACAGGGGTACGCTGGAAACACCATATATTTT CASSPQPGQGYAGNTIYF
NA TRBJ2-3 TRBV5-1 TRBD2 TGCGCCAGCAGCTTATTAGCGGGAGACCCCACAGATACGCAGTATTTT CASSLLAGDPTDTQYF
NA TRBJ1-5 TRBV9 NA TGTGCCAGCAGCCCCACAGGGTACCAGCCCCAGCATTTT CASSPTGYQPQHF
NA TRBJ1-6 TRBV30 TRBD1 TGTGCCTGGAGTGTCGGACAGGGGAATTCACCCCTCCACTTT CAWSVGQGNSPLHF
NA TRBJ2-1 TRBV19 TRBD2 TGTGCCAGTAGTACTTGGACTAGCGGGAGGCAGGGTGAGCAGTTCTTC CASSTWTSGRQGEQFF
NA TRBJ2-1 TRBV28 NA TGTGCCAGCACCATTCTCGCGGCGGGACGAAACTACAATGAGCAGTTCTTC CASTILAAGRNYNEQFF
once TRBJ2-1 TRBV11-3 TRBD2 TGTGCCAGCAGCTTAGATGGGGCGGGAGTCGGCAATGAGCAGTTCTTC CASSLDGAGVGNEQFF
NA TRBJ2-3 TRBV9 NA TGTGCCAGCAGCGTAGCGGCAGGTGGGACAGATACGCAGTATTTT CASSVAAGGTDTQYF
NA TRBJ1-5 TRBV30 TRBD1 TGTGCCTGGAGTATACGGATAGACAGGGGGCTCAATCAGCCCCAGCATTTT CAWSIRIDRGLNQPQHF
NA TRBJ1-1 TRBV11-2 NA TGTGCCAGCAGACAACTGGTAGGGGGTAGGAAGGACACTGAAGCTTTCTTT CASRQLVGGRKDTEAFF
NA TRBJ2-3 TRBV3-1/TRBV3-2 NA TGTGTCAGCAGTTCACAGGGCTCCGTACCAGATACGCAGTATTTT CVSSSQGSVPDTQYF
NA TRBJ2-1 TRBV11-3 NA TGTGCCAGCAGCCCCCCTTACAATGAGCAGTTCTTC CASSPPYNEQFF
NA TRBJ1-1 TRBV27 NA TGTGCCAGCAGTCCTTTGGGGACAACGAACACTGAAGCTTTCTTT CASSPLGTTNTEAFF
NA TRBJ2-7 TRBV18 TRBD1 TGTGCCAGCTCACGGGGGACAGGGAGTGACTACGAGCAGTACTTC CASSRGTGSDYEQYF
NA TRBJ2-1 TRBV5-6 NA TGTGCCAGCAGCTTGGTTCTAGCGAGCTCCTACAATGAGCAGTTCTTC CASSLVLASSYNEQFF
few TRBJ1-3 TRBV7-9 NA TGTGCCAGCAGCCCGCGAAGCCGTGGAAACACCATATATTTT CASSPRSRGNTIYF
NA TRBJ1-6 TRBV10-3 NA TGTGCCATCAGTGAGCAAGAGAGGGCACCCCTCCACTTT CAISEQERAPLHF
few TRBJ2-7 TRBV5-1 TRBD1 TGCGCCAGCAGCTTGGAACAGGGGGCGGTCGAGCAGTACTTC CASSLEQGAVEQYF
NA TRBJ2-2 TRBV2 TRBD2 TGTGCCAGCAAGGCTAGCGGGACCAACACCGGGGAGCTGTTTTTT CASKASGTNTGELFF
NA TRBJ2-4 TRBV3-1/TRBV3-2 TRBD1 TGTGCCAGCACCCGGAGGACAGGCTATGGGGACATTCAGTACTTC CASTRRTGYGDIQYF
NA TRBJ1-2 TRBV5-5 NA TGTGCCAGCAGCACCACCGGGACCCAGGGAGGGGATAACTATGGCTACACCTTC CASSTTGTQGGDNYGYTF
NA TRBJ2-3 TRBV7-8 NA TGTGCCAGCAGCCCCCAAGGTGGAGAGGCAGATACGCAGTATTTT CASSPQGGEADTQYF
NA TRBJ2-7 TRBV29-1 TRBD1 TGCAGCGCGACAGGGGTTTACGAGCAGTACTTC CSATGVYEQYF
NA TRBJ2-1 TRBV5-6 NA TGTGCCAGCAGATCCTCTTTTGGGCTCGAAGTGAATGAGCAGTTCTTC CASRSSFGLEVNEQFF
NA TRBJ2-1 TRBV11-2 TRBD2 TGTGCCAGCAGCTTAACCGGGGGGAAAGCTTACAATGAGCAGTTCTTC CASSLTGGKAYNEQFF
once TRBJ2-1 TRBV18 NA TGTGCCAGCTCACCGCAGTTGCTGTGGGGCCAGGATGAGCAGTTCTTC CASSPQLLWGQDEQFF
NA TRBJ1-6 TRBV3-1/TRBV3-2 TRBD1 TGTGCCAGCAGCGGAGACAGGGACTATAATTCACCCCTCCACTTT CASSGDRDYNSPLHF
NA TRBJ2-2 TRBV5-1 NA TGCGCCAGCAGTATAGGGGCTACGAACACCGGGGAGCTGTTTTTT CASSIGATNTGELFF
NA TRBJ2-5 TRBV24-1 TRBD1 TGTGCCACCAGTGATAGATCCGGGACAGTGCTGGAGACCCAGTACTTC CATSDRSGTVLETQYF
NA TRBJ1-1 TRBV6-1 TRBD1 TGTGCCAGCAGTGGATTCCAGGGGGCTGTGGGCACTGAAGCTTTCTTT CASSGFQGAVGTEAFF
NA TRBJ2-3 TRBV2 NA TGTGCCAGCAGTGTACCGGAGGCGGATACGCAGTATTTT CASSVPEADTQYF
NA TRBJ1-1 TRBV9 NA TGTGCCAGCAGCGCAAATACAGGGAGGAACACTGAAGCTTTCTTT CASSANTGRNTEAFF
few TRBJ1-2 TRBV3-1/TRBV3-2 TRBD1 TGTGCCAGCAGCCACCTAGGGGGGGGACAGGATGGCTACACCTTC CASSHLGGGQDGYTF